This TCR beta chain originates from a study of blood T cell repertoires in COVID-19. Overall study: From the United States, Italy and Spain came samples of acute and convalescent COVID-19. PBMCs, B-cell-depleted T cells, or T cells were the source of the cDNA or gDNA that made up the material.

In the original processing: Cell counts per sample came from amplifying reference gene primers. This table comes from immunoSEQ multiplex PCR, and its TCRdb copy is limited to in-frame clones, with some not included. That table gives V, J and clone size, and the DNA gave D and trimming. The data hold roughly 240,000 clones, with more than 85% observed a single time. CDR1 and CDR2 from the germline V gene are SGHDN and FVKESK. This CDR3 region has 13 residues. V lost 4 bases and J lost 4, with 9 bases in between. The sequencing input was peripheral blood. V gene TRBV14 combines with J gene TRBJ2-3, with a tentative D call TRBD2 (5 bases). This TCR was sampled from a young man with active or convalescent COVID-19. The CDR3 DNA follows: TGTGCCAGCAGCCGGCCCGGGGCAGATACGCAGTATTTT. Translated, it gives CASSRPGADTQYF.